This T cell receptor beta chain appears in the sequencing data of a study of shared clonotypes between healthy human individuals. About the research overall: The donor pool was made up of two women and three men aged 18 to 49.

General study findings and limits: Approximately 5% was the fraction of naive CD4 clonotypes found shared across several donors. Generation probabilities of non-shared clonotypes were lower (relative to those shared by all four donors).

Splitting of each subset's genomic DNA was done evenly across several immunoSEQ plates. Measured with immunoSEQ multiplex PCR; TCRdb has only the in-frame clones, and not every one. This table has some 1.5 million clones, nearly 99% appearing once. A word on this clone: Its antigen is still unknown.

Material: naive CD4+ T cells sorted from blood. Subset: CD45RA+ positively selected. This TCR was recovered from a man aged 25 to 40 in good health.

The CDR3 sequence is CASSLLGALNQPQHF. The CDR3 DNA reads TGTGCCAGCAGCTTGTTGGGGGCTCTTAATCAGCCCCAGCATTTT. This rearrangement joins TRBV5-8 to TRBJ1-5; a weak D match, TRBD1 (6 bases). Trimming shortened V by 1 base and J by 4 bases, and 12 bases separated the two germline ends. Germline CDR1 and CDR2: SGHTS and YDEGEE. This CDR3 comprises 15 residues. Supplemented by reference TRBV5-8 and TRBJ1-5, the full variable domain reads EAGVTQSPTHLIKTRGQQATLRCSPISGHTSVYWYQQALGLGLQFLLWYDEGEERNRGNFPPRFSGRQFPNYSSELNVNALELEDSALYLCASSLLGALNQPQHFGDGTRLSIL.